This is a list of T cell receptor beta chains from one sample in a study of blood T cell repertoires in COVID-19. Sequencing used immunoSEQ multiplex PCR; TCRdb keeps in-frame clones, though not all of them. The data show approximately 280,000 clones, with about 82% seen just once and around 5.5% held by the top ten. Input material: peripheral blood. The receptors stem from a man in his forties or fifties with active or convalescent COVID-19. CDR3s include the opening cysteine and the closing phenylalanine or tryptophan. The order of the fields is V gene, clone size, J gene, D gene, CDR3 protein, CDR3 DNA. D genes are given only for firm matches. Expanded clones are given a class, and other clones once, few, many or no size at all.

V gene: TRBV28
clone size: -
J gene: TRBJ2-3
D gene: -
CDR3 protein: CASTATGSTDTQYF
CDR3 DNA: TGTGCCAGCACCGCGACAGGCTCCACAGATACGCAGTATTTT

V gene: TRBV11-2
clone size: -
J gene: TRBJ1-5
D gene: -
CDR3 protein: CASSLEASNQPQHF
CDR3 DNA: TGTGCCAGCAGTTTGGAGGCGAGCAATCAGCCCCAGCATTTT

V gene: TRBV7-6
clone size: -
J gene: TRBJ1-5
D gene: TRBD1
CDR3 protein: CASSSVTGDFNQPQHF
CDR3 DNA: TGTGCCAGCAGCTCGGTGACAGGGGACTTTAATCAGCCCCAGCATTTT

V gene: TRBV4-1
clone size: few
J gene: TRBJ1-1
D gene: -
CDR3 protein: CASSQVSSGWTEAFF
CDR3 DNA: TGCGCCAGCAGCCAAGTTTCATCGGGGTGGACTGAAGCTTTCTTT

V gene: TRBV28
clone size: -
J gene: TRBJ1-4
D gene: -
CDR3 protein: CASSFRVTATNEKLFF
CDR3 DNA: TGTGCCAGCAGTTTCAGGGTGACGGCAACTAATGAAAAACTGTTTTTT

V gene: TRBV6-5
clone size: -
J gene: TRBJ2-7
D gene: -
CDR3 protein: CASSSDRSYEQYF
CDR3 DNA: TGTGCCAGCAGTTCGGACAGAAGCTACGAGCAGTACTTC

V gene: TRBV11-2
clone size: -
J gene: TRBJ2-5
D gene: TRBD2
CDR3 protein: CASSSIAGLQETQYF
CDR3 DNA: TGTGCCAGCAGTTCGATAGCGGGTCTCCAAGAGACCCAGTACTTC

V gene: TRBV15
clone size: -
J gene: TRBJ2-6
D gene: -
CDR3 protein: CATSRARTNSGANVLTF
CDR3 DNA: TGTGCCACCAGCAGAGCCAGGACTAACTCTGGGGCCAACGTCCTGACTTTC

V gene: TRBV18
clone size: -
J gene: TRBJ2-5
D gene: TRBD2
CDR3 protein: CASSPWTSPETQYF
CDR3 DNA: TGTGCCAGCTCACCGTGGACTAGTCCAGAGACCCAGTACTTC

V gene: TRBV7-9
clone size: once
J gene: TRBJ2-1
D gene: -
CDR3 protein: CASSLYGSDEQFF
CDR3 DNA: TGTGCCAGCAGCTTATATGGTAGCGATGAGCAGTTCTTC

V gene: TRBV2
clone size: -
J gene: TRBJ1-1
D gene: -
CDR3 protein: CASNPTAGNTEAFF
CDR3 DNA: TGTGCCAGCAACCCGACAGCGGGGAACACTGAAGCTTTCTTT

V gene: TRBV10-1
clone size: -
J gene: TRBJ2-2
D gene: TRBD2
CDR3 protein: CASSEGAGVGELFF
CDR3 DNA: TGCGCCAGCAGTGAAGGAGCGGGAGTCGGGGAGCTGTTTTTT

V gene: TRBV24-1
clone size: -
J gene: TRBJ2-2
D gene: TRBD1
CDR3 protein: CATSGPGQGTGELFF
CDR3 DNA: TGTGCCACCAGTGGTCCGGGACAGGGAACCGGGGAGCTGTTTTTT

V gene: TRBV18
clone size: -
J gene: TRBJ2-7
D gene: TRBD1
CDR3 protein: CASSLQETGAEQYF
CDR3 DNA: TGTGCCAGCTCACTACAAGAGACAGGGGCCGAGCAGTACTTC

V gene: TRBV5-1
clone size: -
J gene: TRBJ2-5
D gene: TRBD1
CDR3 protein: CASSPGTGDETQYF
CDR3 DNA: TGCGCCAGCAGCCCCGGGACAGGGGACGAGACCCAGTACTTC

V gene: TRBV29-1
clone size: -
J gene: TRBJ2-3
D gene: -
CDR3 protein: CSVEGVQVGTQYF
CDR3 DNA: TGCAGCGTTGAAGGGGTACAGGTTGGAACGCAGTATTTT

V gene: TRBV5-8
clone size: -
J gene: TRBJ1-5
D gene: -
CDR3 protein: CASRRQNNQPQHF
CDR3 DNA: TGTGCCAGCCGACGACAGAACAATCAGCCCCAGCATTTT

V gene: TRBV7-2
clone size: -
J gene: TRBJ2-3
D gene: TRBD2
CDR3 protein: CASSLALRREPSFGGTQYF
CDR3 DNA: TGTGCCAGCAGCTTAGCCCTCAGGCGGGAGCCCAGTTTTGGGGGTACGCAGTATTTT

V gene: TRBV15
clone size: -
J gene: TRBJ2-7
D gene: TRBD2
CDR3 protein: CATSRERGLGLAYEQYF
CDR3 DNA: TGTGCCACCAGCAGAGAGAGAGGTCTGGGACTAGCCTACGAGCAGTACTTC

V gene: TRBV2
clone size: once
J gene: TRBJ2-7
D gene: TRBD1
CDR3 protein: CASSGQGWEQYF
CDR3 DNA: TGTGCCAGCAGCGGACAGGGTTGGGAGCAGTACTTC

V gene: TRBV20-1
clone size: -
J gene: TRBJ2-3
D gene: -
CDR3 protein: CSASASTDTQYF
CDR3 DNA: TGCAGTGCTAGTGCTAGCACAGATACGCAGTATTTT

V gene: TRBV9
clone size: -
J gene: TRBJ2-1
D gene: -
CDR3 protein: CASSQRPGIGVNEQFF
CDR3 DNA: TGTGCCAGCAGCCAACGCCCCGGGATAGGTGTCAATGAGCAGTTCTTC

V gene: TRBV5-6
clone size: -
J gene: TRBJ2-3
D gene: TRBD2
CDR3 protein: CASSSKTSGSLTDTQYF
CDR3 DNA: TGTGCCAGCAGCTCGAAGACTAGCGGGAGTCTCACAGATACGCAGTATTTT

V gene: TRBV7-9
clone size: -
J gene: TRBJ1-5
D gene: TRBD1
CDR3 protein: CASSGDRDIGTQHF
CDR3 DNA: TGTGCCAGCAGCGGGGACAGGGATATTGGGACCCAGCATTTT

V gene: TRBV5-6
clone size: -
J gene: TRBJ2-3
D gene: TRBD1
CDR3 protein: CASSVAGTAGDTQYF
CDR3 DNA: TGTGCCAGCAGCGTAGCTGGGACAGCAGGGGATACGCAGTATTTT

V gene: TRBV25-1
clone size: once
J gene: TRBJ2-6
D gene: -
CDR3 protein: CASKKAGTSGANVLTF
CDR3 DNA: TGTGCCAGCAAAAAGGCGGGGACCTCTGGGGCCAACGTCCTGACTTTC

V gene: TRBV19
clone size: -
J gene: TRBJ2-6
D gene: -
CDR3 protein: CASGGDRRASGANVLTF
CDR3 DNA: TGTGCCAGTGGCGGGGACAGACGAGCCTCTGGGGCCAACGTCCTGACTTTC

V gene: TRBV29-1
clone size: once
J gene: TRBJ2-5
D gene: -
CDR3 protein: CSVEGHYRSPQETQYF
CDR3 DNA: TGCAGCGTTGAAGGACATTACCGAAGCCCCCAAGAGACCCAGTACTTC

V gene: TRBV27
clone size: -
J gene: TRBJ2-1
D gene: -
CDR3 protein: CASSLWLANEQFF
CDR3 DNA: TGTGCCAGCAGTTTATGGCTCGCCAATGAGCAGTTCTTC

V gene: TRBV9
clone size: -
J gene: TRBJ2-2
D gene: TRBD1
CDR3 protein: CASSAGQGFTGELFF
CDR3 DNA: TGTGCCAGCAGCGCAGGACAGGGTTTCACCGGGGAGCTGTTTTTT

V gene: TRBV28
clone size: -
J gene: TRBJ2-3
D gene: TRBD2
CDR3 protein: CASSQGLALYTQYF
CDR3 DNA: TGTGCCAGCAGCCAGGGACTAGCGCTATATACGCAGTATTTT

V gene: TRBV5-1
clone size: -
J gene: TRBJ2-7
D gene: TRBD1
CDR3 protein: CASSSATGYLSYEQYF
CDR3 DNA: TGCGCCAGCAGCTCCGCGACAGGGTATCTCTCCTACGAGCAGTACTTC

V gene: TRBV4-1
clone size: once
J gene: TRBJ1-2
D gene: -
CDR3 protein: CASSQGARSYGYTF
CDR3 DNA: TGCGCCAGCAGCCAAGGTGCACGGTCTTATGGCTACACCTTC

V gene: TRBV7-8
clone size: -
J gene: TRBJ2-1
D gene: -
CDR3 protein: CASTLSPGVGGNEQFF
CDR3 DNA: TGTGCCAGCACCCTTAGCCCAGGGGTTGGGGGCAATGAGCAGTTCTTC

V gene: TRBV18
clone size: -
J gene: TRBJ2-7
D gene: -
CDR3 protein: CASSPGAGAGYEQYF
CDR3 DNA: TGTGCCAGCTCACCAGGGGCAGGGGCTGGCTACGAGCAGTACTTC

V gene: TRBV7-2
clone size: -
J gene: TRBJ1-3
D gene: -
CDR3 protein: CASSLQAPSGNTIYF
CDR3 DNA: TGTGCCAGCAGCTTACAGGCTCCTTCTGGAAACACCATATATTTT

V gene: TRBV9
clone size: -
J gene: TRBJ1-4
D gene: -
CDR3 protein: CASSPGRGEKLFF
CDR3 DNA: TGTGCCAGCAGCCCGGGGAGGGGTGAAAAACTGTTTTTT

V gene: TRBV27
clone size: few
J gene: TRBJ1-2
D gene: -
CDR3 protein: CASSLSLGVGGYTF
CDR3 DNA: TGTGCCAGCAGTTTATCGTTAGGGGTGGGTGGCTACACCTTC

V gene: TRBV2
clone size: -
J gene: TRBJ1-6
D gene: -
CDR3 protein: CASSKWHRSSYNSPLHF
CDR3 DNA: TGTGCCAGCAGTAAGTGGCACCGCAGCTCCTATAATTCACCCCTCCACTTT

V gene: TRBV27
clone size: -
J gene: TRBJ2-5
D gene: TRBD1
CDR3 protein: CASSRQGRAMETQYF
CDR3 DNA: TGTGCCAGCAGCCGACAGGGTAGAGCTATGGAGACCCAGTACTTC

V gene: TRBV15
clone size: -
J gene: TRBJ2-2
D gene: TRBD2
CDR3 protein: CATSRERSGRGTGELFF
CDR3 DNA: TGTGCCACCAGCAGAGAAAGGAGCGGGAGGGGCACCGGGGAGCTGTTTTTT

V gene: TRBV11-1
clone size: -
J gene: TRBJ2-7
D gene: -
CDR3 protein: CASSSRREDRNYEQYF
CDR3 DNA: TGTGCCAGCAGCTCCCGTAGGGAGGACCGCAACTACGAGCAGTACTTC

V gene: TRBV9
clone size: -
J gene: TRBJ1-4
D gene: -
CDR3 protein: CASSVDGTGTNEKLFF
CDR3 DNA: TGTGCCAGCAGCGTAGATGGAACAGGCACTAATGAAAAACTGTTTTTT

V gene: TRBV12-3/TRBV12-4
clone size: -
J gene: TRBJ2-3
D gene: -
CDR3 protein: CASIRDLGDTQYF
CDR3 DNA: TGTGCCAGCATCCGGGACTTGGGAGATACGCAGTATTTT

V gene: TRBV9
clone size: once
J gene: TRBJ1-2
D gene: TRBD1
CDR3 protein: CASSPTGVGYTF
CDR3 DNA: TGTGCCAGCAGCCCGACAGGGGTAGGCTACACCTTC

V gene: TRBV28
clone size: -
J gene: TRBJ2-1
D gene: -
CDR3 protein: CASRTGISVYNEQFF
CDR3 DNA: TGTGCCAGTCGAACCGGGATTTCGGTCTACAATGAGCAGTTCTTC

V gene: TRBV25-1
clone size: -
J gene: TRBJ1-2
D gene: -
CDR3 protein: CASSEILGGRYGYTF
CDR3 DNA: TGTGCCAGCAGTGAAATTTTGGGGGGGCGCTATGGCTACACCTTC

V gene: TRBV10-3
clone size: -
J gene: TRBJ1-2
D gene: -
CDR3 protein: CAIGQGYWGYTF
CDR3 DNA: TGTGCCATCGGCCAGGGGTATTGGGGCTACACCTTC

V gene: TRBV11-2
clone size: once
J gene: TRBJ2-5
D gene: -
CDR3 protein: CASSFGARETQYF
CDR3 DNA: TGTGCCAGCAGCTTCGGTGCAAGAGAGACCCAGTACTTC

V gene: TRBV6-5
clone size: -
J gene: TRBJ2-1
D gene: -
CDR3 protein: CASSYSGGEQFF
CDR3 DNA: TGTGCCAGCAGTTACTCGGGGGGAGAGCAGTTCTTC

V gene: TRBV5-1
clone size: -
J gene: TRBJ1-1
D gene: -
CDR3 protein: CASRYSTDTEAFF
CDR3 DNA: TGCGCCAGCAGATACTCAACGGACACTGAAGCTTTCTTT

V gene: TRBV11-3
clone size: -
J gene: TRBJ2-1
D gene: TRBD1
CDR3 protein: CASSLDTGAYNEQFF
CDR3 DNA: TGTGCCAGCAGCTTAGATACAGGGGCCTACAATGAGCAGTTCTTC

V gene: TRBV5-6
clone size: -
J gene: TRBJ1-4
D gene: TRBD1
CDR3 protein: CASSLVGQGSEKLFF
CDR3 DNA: TGTGCCAGCAGCTTGGTGGGACAGGGATCCGAAAAACTGTTTTTT

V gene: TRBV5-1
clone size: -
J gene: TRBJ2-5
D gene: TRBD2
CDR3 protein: CASSSNIAGGPETQYF
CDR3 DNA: TGCGCCAGCAGCTCAAACATAGCGGGAGGGCCAGAGACCCAGTACTTC

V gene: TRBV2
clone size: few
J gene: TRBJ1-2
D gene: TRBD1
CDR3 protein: CATRQGELYGYTF
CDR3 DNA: TGTGCCACAAGACAGGGAGAACTGTATGGCTACACCTTC

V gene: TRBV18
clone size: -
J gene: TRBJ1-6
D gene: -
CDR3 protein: CASSRLGRGNSPLHF
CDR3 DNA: TGTGCCAGCTCCCGGTTGGGCAGGGGTAATTCACCCCTCCACTTT

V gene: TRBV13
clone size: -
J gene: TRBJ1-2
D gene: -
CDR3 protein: CASSLQGPSNYGYTF
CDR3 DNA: TGTGCCAGCAGCTTACAGGGTCCTTCTAACTATGGCTACACCTTC

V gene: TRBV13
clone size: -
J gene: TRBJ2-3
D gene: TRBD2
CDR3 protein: CASSLGLAGGSTDTQYF
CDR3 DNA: TGTGCCAGCAGCTTAGGGCTAGCGGGAGGTAGCACAGATACGCAGTATTTT

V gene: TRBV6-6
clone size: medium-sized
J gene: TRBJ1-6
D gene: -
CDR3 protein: CASSYDSLNSPLHF
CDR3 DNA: TGTGCCAGCAGTTACGACAGCCTTAATTCACCCCTCCACTTT

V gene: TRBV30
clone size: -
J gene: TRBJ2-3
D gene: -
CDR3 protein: CAWKDGSWADTQYF
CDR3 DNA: TGTGCCTGGAAAGACGGGAGCTGGGCAGATACGCAGTATTTT